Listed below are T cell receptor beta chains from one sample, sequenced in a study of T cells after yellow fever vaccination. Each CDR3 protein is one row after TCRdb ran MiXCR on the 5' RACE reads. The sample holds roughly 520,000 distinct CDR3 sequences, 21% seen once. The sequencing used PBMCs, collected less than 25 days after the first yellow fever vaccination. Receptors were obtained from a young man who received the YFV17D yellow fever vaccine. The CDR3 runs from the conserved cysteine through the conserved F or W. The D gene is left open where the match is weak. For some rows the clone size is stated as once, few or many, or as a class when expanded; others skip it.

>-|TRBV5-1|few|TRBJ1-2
CASRDGPRGGYTF
TGCGCCAGCAGGGACGGACCGAGAGGGGGCTACACCTTC
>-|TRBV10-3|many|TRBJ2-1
CAIGDNYNEQFF
TGTGCCATCGGCGACAACTACAATGAGCAGTTCTTC
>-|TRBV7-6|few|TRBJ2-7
CASSLDPQPYEQYF
TGTGCCAGCAGCTTAGATCCCCAGCCCTACGAGCAGTACTTC
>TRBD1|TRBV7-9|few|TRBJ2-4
CASSLGQGDFAKNIQYF
TGTGCCAGCAGCTTGGGACAGGGGGACTTCGCCAAAAACATTCAGTACTTC
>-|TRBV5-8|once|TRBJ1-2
CASSLDADYGYTF
TGTGCCAGCAGCTTGGACGCGGATTATGGCTACACCTTC
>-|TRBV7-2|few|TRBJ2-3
CASSLAAPDTQYF
TGTGCCAGCAGCTTAGCGGCTCCAGATACGCAGTATTTT
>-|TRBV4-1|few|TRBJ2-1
CASSQERTDHEQFF
TGCGCCAGCAGCCAAGAGAGGACAGACCATGAGCAGTTCTTC
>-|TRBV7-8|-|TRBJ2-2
CASSPYQGQGTGELFF
TGTGCCAGCAGCCCTTACCAGGGGCAGGGGACCGGGGAGCTGTTTTTT
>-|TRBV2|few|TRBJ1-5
CASSGGRGSQPQHF
TGTGCCAGCAGTGGGGGAAGGGGTAGTCAGCCCCAGCATTTT
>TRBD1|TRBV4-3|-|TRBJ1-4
CASSVRTGNNEKLFF
TGCGCCAGCAGCGTCCGGACAGGGAATAATGAAAAACTGTTTTTT
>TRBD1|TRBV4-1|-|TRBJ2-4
CASSPQSGTGIAKNIQYF
TGCGCCAGCAGCCCCCAATCCGGGACAGGGATAGCCAAAAACATTCAGTACTTC
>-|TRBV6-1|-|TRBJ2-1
CASSHGTGVGEQFF
TGTGCCAGCAGCCACGGGACTGGGGTGGGTGAGCAGTTCTTC
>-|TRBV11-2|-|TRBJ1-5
CASSLVRMDSRLYSNQPQHF
TGTGCCAGCAGCTTAGTTCGTATGGACAGCCGCCTCTATAGCAATCAGCCCCAGCATTTT
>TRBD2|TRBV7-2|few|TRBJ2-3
CASSRGSNTDTQYF
TGTGCCAGCAGCCGCGGGAGTAACACAGATACGCAGTATTTT
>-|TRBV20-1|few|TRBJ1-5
CSARRQGGNQPQHF
TGCAGTGCTAGACGCCAAGGGGGCAATCAGCCCCAGCATTTT
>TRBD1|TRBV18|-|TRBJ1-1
CASSPRNDRGGTEAFF
TGTGCCAGCTCACCGAGAAATGACAGGGGCGGCACTGAAGCTTTCTTT
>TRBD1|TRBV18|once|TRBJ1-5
CASSPPLTGGRQPQHF
TGTGCCAGCTCACCACCGTTAACAGGGGGCCGTCAGCCCCAGCATTTT
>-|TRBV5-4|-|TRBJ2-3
CASSLNLARNPDTQYF
TGTGCCAGCAGCTTAAATCTAGCGCGAAACCCGGATACGCAGTATTTT
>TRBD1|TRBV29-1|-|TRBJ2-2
CSVGAGTGANTGELFF
TGCAGCGTCGGTGCCGGGACAGGGGCCAACACCGGGGAGCTGTTTTTT
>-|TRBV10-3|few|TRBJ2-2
CAIEAGGRTGELFF
TGTGCCATCGAAGCCGGGGGCCGGACCGGGGAGCTGTTTTTT
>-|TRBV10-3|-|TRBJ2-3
CAISEGRSSTDTQYF
TGTGCCATCAGTGAGGGGAGGAGCAGCACAGATACGCAGTATTTT
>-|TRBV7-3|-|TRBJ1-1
CASSLGIAGFTEAFF
TGTGCCAGCAGCTTAGGGATTGCAGGGTTCACTGAAGCTTTCTTT
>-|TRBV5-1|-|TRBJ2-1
CASRKDGDLSYNEQFF
TGCGCCAGCAGAAAGGACGGGGATCTCTCCTACAATGAGCAGTTCTTC